A single sample is the source of the 2 T cell receptor beta chains below, sequenced in a study of cytomegalovirus exposure and HLA in healthy donors. PCR involved 60 Vbeta and 13 Jbeta primers. Using immunoSEQ multiplex PCR, the repertoire was profiled, and TCRdb retains in-frame clones only, with some absent. The sample includes more than 110,000 clones, 73% of them seen just once. Sequencing used PBMCs. The receptors were gathered from a human donor in good health.

The chain carries TRBV7-8 and TRBJ1-2; 9 bases align to TRBD1. The CDR3 runs to 14 residues. V trimming: 4 bases; J trimming: 8 bases; junction bases outside the gene matches: 8. Germline V gene sequence: CDR1 SGHVS, CDR2 FQNEAQ. The CDR3 spells CASSSDRGSIGYTF. The CDR3 region has the DNA TGTGCCAGCAGCTCGGACAGGGGATCAATCGGCTACACCTTC. The complete variable domain, with remaining parts taken from reference TRBV7-8 and TRBJ1-2, reads GAGVSQSPRYKVAKRGQDVALRCDPISGHVSLFWYQQALGQGPEFLTYFQNEAQLDKSGLPSDRFFAERPEGSVSTLKIQRTQQEDSAVYLCASSSDRGSIGYTFGSGTRLTVV.

A single count supports this clone. CDR3 bases: TGTGCCAGTAGTATTAGCGACACTAGCACAGATACGCAGTATTTT. It is translated as CASSISDTSTDTQYF. This chain joins TRBV19 and TRBJ2-3; possible D gene TRBD2, 5 bases. Per the germline V gene, CDR1 is LNHDA and CDR2 is SQIVND (reference sequence). With 3 bases removed from V and 0 bases from J, the gap between germline ends came to 10 bases. The CDR3 covers 15 residues.